The source of this T cell receptor beta chain is a study of blood T cell repertoires in COVID-19 (TCRdb year 2020). General notes on the study: Samples from collaborators originated in the United States, Italy and Spain and spanned both the acute and convalescent phases of COVID-19. Nearly every sample came with metadata listing a de-identified subject ID, COVID-19 status, age in years and sex. The prospective study material was composed of cDNA or gDNA derived from T cells, B-cell-depleted T cells, or PBMCs. Subjects who had been exposed to COVID-19, were actively infected with it, or had recovered from it provided the deeply sampled blood TCRbeta repertoires that made up the dataset. Where HLA class I and class II types were available, the types were taken from metadata supplied by the sample provider, not from assay-based typing. The repertoires were made available in a free public database intended to serve as a resource for research on the immune response to SARS-CoV-2. The samples were drawn from two sources: the first 160 participants of the ongoing ImmuneRACE study, and 1,000 to 1,500 subjects contributed by 6 global collaborators. Overall results and qualifications from the work: Clinical and demographic metadata were provided uncurated, with the amount varying by source and participant.

This clone occurred many times. The clone's antigen remains unknown. The sample holds no much larger clone one base away, and base qualities are not on file. The collaborating institutions used their own protocols to collect whole blood in K2EDTA tubes. For TCRbeta analysis, collaborator samples were shipped as frozen whole blood, as isolated PBMCs, or as DNA extracted from either sample type. The immunoSEQ Assay, a bias-controlled multiplex PCR, was used to amplify TCRbeta CDR3 regions from genomic DNA. Under the source paper's analysis protocol: The number of nucleated cells in each sample was estimated from the amplification of reference gene primers within the assay. To quantify the absolute abundance of each unique TCRbeta CDR3 rearrangement, sequence reads were collapsed and filtered. For each sample, productive Simpson clonality was calculated as the square root of Simpson's diversity index over productive rearrangements. TCRdb took this table from immuneACCESS and kept in-frame rearrangements with V and J called. Such tables lack part of the clones; where checked against another copy, unresolved V genes explain under half of the gap, and the rest is unexplained. The D gene and trimming were derived from the DNA, and the V and J assignments and clone size from that table. The sample table contains roughly 250,000 clones; only one count was recorded for 83% of them. The ten most abundant clones make up around 5.5% of the sample.

A distance of 10 bases separates the germline ends of V and J, which lose 1 base and 5 bases respectively. According to the germline V gene, CDR1 reads MRHNA and CDR2 reads SNTAGT. CDR3 length: 14 amino acids, cysteine to phenylalanine. Only the CDR3 DNA is retained, 42 bases long and in frame from the first base. The sequence links TRBV6-4 to TRBJ2-3; TRBD2 could be the D gene, as 6 bases match. The TCR sequence derives from a human donor in a cohort sampled during active COVID-19. What was sequenced was peripheral blood. For the CDR3, the sequence is CASSDFAGLDTQYF. The DNA is TGTGCCAGCAGTGACTTCGCGGGATTAGATACGCAGTATTTT.